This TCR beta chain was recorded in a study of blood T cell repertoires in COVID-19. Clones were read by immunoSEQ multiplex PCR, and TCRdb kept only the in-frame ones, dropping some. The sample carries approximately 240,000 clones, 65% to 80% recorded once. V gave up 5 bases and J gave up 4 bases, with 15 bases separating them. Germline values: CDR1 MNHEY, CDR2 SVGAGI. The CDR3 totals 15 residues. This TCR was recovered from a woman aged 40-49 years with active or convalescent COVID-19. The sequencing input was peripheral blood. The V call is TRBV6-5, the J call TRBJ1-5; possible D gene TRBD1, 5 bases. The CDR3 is CASSRLGGGNQPQHF. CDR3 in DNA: TGTGCCAGCAGTAGGCTGGGGGGAGGGAATCAGCCCCAGCATTTT.